The clone carrying this T cell receptor beta chain appeared a single time. Random hexamers were used to reverse transcribe about 0.5 to 1 ug of RNA. Using its own MiXCR run on the immunoSEQ multiplex PCR reads, TCRdb lists one record per CDR3 protein. Among around 190,000 distinct CDR3 sequences, 85% to 95% were seen once, and the ten largest hold approximately 0.1%. These data belong to a study of CD8 T cells in Susac syndrome. CD8+ and CD4+ T cells circulating in blood were sequenced for TCR beta. The receptor's source is a human donor in good health. Sequenced material: CD4+ T cells from PBMCs.

The chain's CDR3 is CSVGFAYNEQFF. The CDR3 DNA reads as TGCAGCGTTGGCTTTGCCTACAATGAGCAGTTCTTC. J is TRBJ2-1 and V is TRBV29-1; D not resolved. Germline V lookup: CDR1 SQVTM, CDR2 ANQGSEA. The CDR3 has 12 residues. V lost 4 bases and J lost 2, with 6 bases in between.